One sample yielded the 27 T cell receptor beta chains listed below, sequenced in a study of blood T cells in healthy people across ages. A second about 7 to 11 cycle PCR used barcoded and J-beta primers. Via MiXCR, TCRdb re-called the 5' RACE reads, giving one row per CDR3 protein. The sample consists of 800,000 or so distinct CDR3 sequences, around 25% of them appearing once. These data were also filed under a second study, of T cells of mothers and their children.

Sequencing was performed on blood. The receptor set was obtained from a boy aged 10-17 years in good health.

The rearrangement joins TRBV7-9 to TRBJ1-4; 9 bases fit TRBD1. CDR1 SEHNR and CDR2 FQNEAQ come from the germline V gene (reference sequence). There are 14 residues in the CDR3. With V trimmed by 5 bases and J by 8 bases, 6 bases remained unmatched. The chain's CDR3 is CASSPGQGEEKLFF. CDR3 nucleotide sequence: TGTGCCAGCAGCCCGGGACAGGGAGAGGAAAAACTGTTTTTT.

The rearrangement links TRBV7-9 to TRBJ1-1, with TRBD1 matching 10 bases. Germline trimming cut 5 bases from V and 0 bases from J; bases unmatched to any gene: 6. In germline, CDR1 is SEHNR, CDR2 FQNEAQ (reference sequence). CDR3 length: 16 amino acids. The CDR3 region is CASSRYGTGVNTEAFF. The DNA for the CDR3 is TGTGCCAGCAGCAGGTACGGGACAGGGGTGAACACTGAAGCTTTCTTT.

The chain combines TRBV6-5 with TRBJ2-7; D gene unclear. The CDR3 has 14 amino acids. The germline gives CDR1 MNHEY, CDR2 SVGAGI. The V gene lost 0 bases and the J gene lost 4 bases, with 10 bases spanning the gap. CDR3 loop: CASSYSPQQYEQYF. CDR3 DNA: TGTGCCAGCAGTTACTCGCCACAGCAATACGAGCAGTACTTC.

The chain has TRBV7-2 and TRBJ2-1; 8 bases match TRBD2. Per the germline V gene, CDR1 is SGHTA and CDR2 is FQGNSA. Trimming cost V 6 bases and J 6 bases; bases outside gene matches: 16. This CDR3 has 17 amino acids. CDR3 amino acids: CASSPGGGRGLANEQFF. The DNA for the CDR3 is TGTGCCAGCAGTCCTGGCGGGGGGCGGGGTCTAGCCAATGAGCAGTTCTTC.

The rearrangement links TRBV9 to TRBJ2-1; D is ambiguous. V was shortened by 0 bases and J by 6 bases, with 10 bases between the two germline ends. This CDR3 region has 14 residues. CDR1 SGDLS and CDR2 YYNGEE come from the germline V gene. CDR3 loop: CASSVVPEGNEQFF. CDR3 DNA sequence: TGTGCCAGCAGCGTAGTCCCAGAAGGCAATGAGCAGTTCTTC.

V gene TRBV11-2 combines with J gene TRBJ2-2; no reliable D call. Trimming cost V 0 bases and J 7 bases, with 6 bases left between them. Germline V gene data show CDR1 as SGHAT and CDR2 as FQNNGV. The length of the CDR3 is 13 residues. CDR3 in amino acids: CASSLDGRGELFF. Written as DNA, the CDR3 is TGTGCCAGCAGCTTAGATGGCCGCGGGGAGCTGTTTTTT.

There are a few counts of this clonotype. The chain employs TRBV5-1 and TRBJ2-1; 7 bases fit TRBD1. Germline V CDR1 and CDR2: SGHRS, YFSETQ. Trimming removed 3 bases from V and 3 bases from J; junction bases left unmatched: 3. CDR3 length: 14 amino acids. The CDR3 DNA is TGCGCCAGCAGCTGGGGGACAGTCTACAATGAGCAGTTCTTC. Translated: CASSWGTVYNEQFF.

In this sample, this clonotype turned up a few times. The chain has TRBV9 and TRBJ2-7, with D perhaps matching TRBD2 (7 bases). The V gene's germline CDR1 is SGDLS and CDR2 YYNGEE. The CDR3 sequence is 18 residues long. Trimming shortened V by 1 base and J by 2 bases, and 22 bases separated the two germline ends. The CDR3 nucleotides are TGTGCCAGCAGCGTAAATCCGGGTTCCGGGGGGCCAACCTACGAGCAGTACTTC. Its protein is CASSVNPGSGGPTYEQYF.

The chain joins TRBV4-3 to TRBJ2-1, with TRBD1 identical over 8 bases. The J call may be incorrect, as the DNA end agrees better with TRBJ2-7. Germline V gene lookup returns CDR1 LGHNA and CDR2 YSLEER. The CDR3 contains 16 residues. CDR3 DNA: TGCGCCAGCAGCCAAGAGGGTGGACAGGGACTCCACGAGCAGTACTTC. The encoded protein is CASSQEGGQGLHEQYF.

The sample holds a few counts of this clonotype. One end of the junction varies from germline; a read error may be responsible. The chain couples TRBV7-3 to TRBJ2-3; D is uncertain. The CDR3 has 13 amino acids. Germline CDR1 SGHTA, CDR2 FQGTGA. This CDR3 is CTSSRVSTDTQYF. CDR3 nucleotide sequence: TGTACCAGCAGCCGGGTTAGCACAGATACGCAGTATTTT.

The chain carries TRBV7-2 and TRBJ2-5, with D perhaps assigned TRBD1 or TRBD2 (6 bases each). V shed 5 bases and J shed 11 bases, with 12 bases lying between them. Per the germline V gene, CDR1 is SGHTA and CDR2 is FQGNSA. The CDR3 has 11 residues. The CDR3 reads CASSPGARQYF. In nucleotides, the CDR3 is TGTGCCAGCAGCCCGGGGGCCCGTCAGTACTTC.

The chain uses TRBV2 and TRBJ1-5; TRBD1 matches 8 bases. CDR1 SNHLY and CDR2 FYNNEI come from the germline V gene. This CDR3 is 15 amino acids long. The J segment lost 7 bases and the V segment lost 1 base, leaving 6 bases of the junction unmatched. The CDR3 loop is CASSEVDRGPQPQHF. For the CDR3, the DNA is TGTGCCAGCAGTGAAGTAGACAGGGGACCCCAGCCCCAGCATTTT.

CDR3 in DNA: TGCGCCAGCAGCCAAGAGCTGGGTTCCTACGAGCAGTACTTC. Protein: CASSQELGSYEQYF. The chain uses TRBV4-1 and TRBJ2-7; unclear D gene. CDR3 length: 14 amino acids. The V gene lost 0 bases and the J gene lost 1 base, with 7 bases spanning the gap. CDR1 and CDR2 from the germline V gene are MGHRA and YSYEKL.

At least ten counts were recorded for this clonotype. The chain joins TRBV7-6 to TRBJ2-7, with unresolved D. Germline CDR1 is SGHVS and CDR2 is FNYEAQ. The CDR3 length is 14 residues. Between the trimmed V and J ends, which lost 1 base and 6 bases, there was a span of 13 bases. In DNA, the CDR3 is TGTGCCAGCAGCTTAGGGGGTTCAGTCGGCGAGCAGTACTTC. This codes for CASSLGGSVGEQYF.

The V call is TRBV5-1, the J call TRBJ1-4; 8 bases map to TRBD1. The CDR3 sequence is 19 residues long. CDR1 is SGHRS and CDR2 is YFSETQ in the germline V gene. After removal of 7 bases from V and 0 bases from J, the junction contained 17 bases not matched to a gene. The CDR3 is CASGNPTGAFSATNEKLFF. The CDR3 DNA follows: TGCGCCAGCGGGAATCCGACAGGGGCGTTTTCCGCAACTAATGAAAAACTGTTTTTT.

This clonotype was seen a handful of times. V is TRBV7-3 and J is TRBJ2-7; D may be TRBD2 (6 bases). The last part of the DNA fits TRBJ2-5 better; the J call may be wrong. CDR1 and CDR2 from the germline V gene are SGHTA and FQGTGA. The CDR3 has 16 amino acids. The chain's CDR3 is CASSLDPGRSQETQYF. CDR3 nucleotides: TGTGCCAGCAGCTTAGACCCGGGGAGGTCCCAAGAGACCCAGTACTTC.

The chain recombines TRBV7-9 with TRBJ2-5, with TRBD2 matching 11 bases. This CDR3 is 17 amino acids long. Germline CDR1 reads SEHNR; CDR2 reads FQNEAQ (reference sequence). The V gene end was trimmed by 3 bases and the J gene end by 3 bases; junction bases not matched to a gene: 9. CDR3 region: CASSFSWGTSGEETQYF. CDR3 sequence (DNA): TGTGCCAGCAGCTTTTCGTGGGGGACTAGCGGTGAAGAGACCCAGTACTTC.

V gene TRBV7-9 combines with J gene TRBJ2-1, with D perhaps TRBD1 (6 bases). Trimming removed 5 bases at V and 5 bases at J, with 13 bases between. CDR3 length equals 14 residues. Germline CDR1 SEHNR, CDR2 FQNEAQ (reference sequence). The CDR3 DNA sequence: TGTGCCAGCAGCACCGACAGGCCCGACAATGAGCAGTTCTTC. It is translated as CASSTDRPDNEQFF.

V gene TRBV29-1 combines with J gene TRBJ2-5, with 7 bases lining up with TRBD2. The J call could be wrong; TRBJ2-7 is a better fit for the DNA end. The CDR3 totals 12 residues. Germline V gene lookup returns CDR1 SQVTM and CDR2 ANQGSEA. CDR3 protein: CSGRDGTYEQYF. For the CDR3, the DNA is TGCAGTGGGAGGGACGGAACCTACGAGCAGTACTTC.

The rearrangement links TRBV7-2 to TRBJ2-1; 12 positions match TRBD2. The CDR3 covers 17 residues. Germline loops: CDR1 SGHTA, CDR2 FQGNSA. The trim removed 5 bases at V and 4 bases at J, leaving 9 bases unmatched. CDR3 nucleotides: TGTGCCAGCAGCCGAACTGTCGGGACTAGCGGGTACAATGAGCAGTTCTTC. This translates into CASSRTVGTSGYNEQFF.

Points on this clonotype: A read error may account for a junction end that differs from germline. The chain combines TRBV28 with TRBJ2-1, with no clear D. The germline V gene has CDR1 MDHEN and CDR2 SYDVKM. The CDR3 is 13 residues long. The DNA for the CDR3 is TGTGCCAGCAGTTTAACGGATTACAATGAACAGTTCTTC. Translating it yields CASSLTDYNEQFF.

This clonotype has only a few counts. The DNA for the CDR3 is TGTGCCAGCAGCCTGAGGGACAGCGTCAATCAGCCCCAGCATTTT. Amino acids: CASSLRDSVNQPQHF. The rearrangement uses TRBV5-5 and TRBJ1-5; 7 nucleotides agree with TRBD1. CDR1 is SGHKS and CDR2 is YYEKEE in the germline V gene (reference sequence). V lost 4 bases to trimming and J lost 3 bases; unmatched junction nucleotides: 7. The CDR3 runs 15 residues.

The chain joins TRBV15 to TRBJ2-2; the D is unclear. The germline CDR1 and CDR2 sequences are LNHNV and YYDKDF (reference sequence). The length of the CDR3 is 17 residues. Trimming took off 0 bases at V and 3 bases at J, with 14 bases between the two ends. This chain's CDR3 is CATSRDNDGWDTGELFF. The DNA for the CDR3 is TGTGCCACCAGCAGAGATAACGACGGTTGGGACACCGGGGAGCTGTTTTTT.

The chain joins TRBV6-5 to TRBJ2-5; D remains unclear. The V end lost 0 bases, the J end lost 5 bases, and 13 bases lay between the germline ends. The CDR3 spans 15 residues. CDR1 is MNHEY, CDR2 SVGAGI, per germline. CDR3 amino acids: CASSYSLVDAETQYF. Written as DNA, the CDR3 is TGTGCCAGCAGTTACTCGCTAGTCGATGCGGAGACCCAGTACTTC.

The table lists this clonotype with a few counts. The chain joins TRBV6-5 to TRBJ2-5; 9 bases are shared with TRBD1. The V and J ends lost 5 bases and 7 bases, in that order; junction bases with no gene match: 8. CDR1 and CDR2 (germline): MNHEY, SVGAGI. The CDR3 is made up of 14 amino acids. The DNA for the CDR3 is TGTGCCAGCAGTATGACAGGGGGGGCGCGGACCCAGTACTTC. Protein product: CASSMTGGARTQYF.

This clonotype was seen more than once but under ten times. This chain uses TRBV25-1 with TRBJ2-1, with TRBD2 matching over 10 bases. V trimming: 2 bases; J trimming: 4 bases; junction bases outside the gene matches: 8. Germline loops: CDR1 MGHDK, CDR2 SYGVNS. This CDR3 is built from 17 residues. CDR3 DNA sequence: TGTGCCAGCAGTGAAGACCCGGGACTAGCGCTTTACAATGAGCAGTTCTTC. Its protein product is CASSEDPGLALYNEQFF.

The rearrangement uses TRBV6-2 or TRBV6-3 and TRBJ1-1, with D possibly TRBD1 on 6 matching bases. CDR3 size: 15 residues. V was shortened by 9 bases and J by 0 bases, with 17 bases between the two germline ends. Germline lookup yields CDR1 MNHEY and CDR2 SVGEGT. In DNA, the CDR3 is TGTGCCAGTAGGGACACCGGAAAGATGAACACTGAAGCTTTCTTT. As protein: CASRDTGKMNTEAFF.